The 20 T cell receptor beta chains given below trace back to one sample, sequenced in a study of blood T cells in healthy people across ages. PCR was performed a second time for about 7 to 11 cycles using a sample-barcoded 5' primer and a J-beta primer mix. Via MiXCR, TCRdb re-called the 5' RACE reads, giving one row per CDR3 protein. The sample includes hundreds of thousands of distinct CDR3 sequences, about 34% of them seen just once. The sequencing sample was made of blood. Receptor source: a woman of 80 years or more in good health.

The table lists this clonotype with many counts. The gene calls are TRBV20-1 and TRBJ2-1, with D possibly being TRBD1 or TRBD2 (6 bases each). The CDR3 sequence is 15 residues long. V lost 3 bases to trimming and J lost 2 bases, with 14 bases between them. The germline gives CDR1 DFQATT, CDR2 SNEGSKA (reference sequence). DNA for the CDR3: TGCAGTGCTAGGACCGCCGGGGGCGCCTACAATGAGCAGTTCTTC. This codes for CSARTAGGAYNEQFF.

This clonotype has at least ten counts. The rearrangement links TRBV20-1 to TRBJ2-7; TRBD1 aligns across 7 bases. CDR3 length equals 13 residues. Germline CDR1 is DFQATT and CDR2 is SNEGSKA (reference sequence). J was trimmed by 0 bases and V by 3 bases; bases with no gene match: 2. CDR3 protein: CSASRDSSYEQYF. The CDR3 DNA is TGCAGTGCTAGCCGGGACAGCTCCTACGAGCAGTACTTC.

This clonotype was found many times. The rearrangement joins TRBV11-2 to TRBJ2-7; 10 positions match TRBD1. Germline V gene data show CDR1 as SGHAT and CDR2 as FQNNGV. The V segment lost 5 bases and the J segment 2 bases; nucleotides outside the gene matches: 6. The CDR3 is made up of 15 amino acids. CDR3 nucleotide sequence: TGTGCCAGCAGCCGCGGGACAGGGGCACCCTACGAGCAGTACTTC. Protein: CASSRGTGAPYEQYF.

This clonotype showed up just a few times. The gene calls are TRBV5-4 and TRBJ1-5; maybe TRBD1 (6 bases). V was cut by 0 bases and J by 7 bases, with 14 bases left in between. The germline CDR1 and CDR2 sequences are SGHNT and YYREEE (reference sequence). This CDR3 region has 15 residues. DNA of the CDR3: TGTGCCAGCAGCTTGGAACCAGGGGTCGGGCAGCCCCAGCATTTT. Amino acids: CASSLEPGVGQPQHF.

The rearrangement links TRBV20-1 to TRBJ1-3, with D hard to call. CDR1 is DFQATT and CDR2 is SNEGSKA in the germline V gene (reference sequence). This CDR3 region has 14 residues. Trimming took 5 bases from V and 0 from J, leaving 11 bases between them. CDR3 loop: CSADLGLSGNTIYF. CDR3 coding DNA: TGCAGTGCTGACCTGGGTCTCTCTGGAAACACCATATATTTT.

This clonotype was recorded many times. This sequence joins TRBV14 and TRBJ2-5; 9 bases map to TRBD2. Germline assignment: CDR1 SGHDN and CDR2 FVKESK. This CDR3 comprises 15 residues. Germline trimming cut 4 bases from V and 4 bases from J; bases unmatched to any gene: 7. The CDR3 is CASSPRGGGPETQYF. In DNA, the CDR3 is TGTGCCAGCAGCCCACGCGGGGGGGGTCCAGAGACCCAGTACTTC.

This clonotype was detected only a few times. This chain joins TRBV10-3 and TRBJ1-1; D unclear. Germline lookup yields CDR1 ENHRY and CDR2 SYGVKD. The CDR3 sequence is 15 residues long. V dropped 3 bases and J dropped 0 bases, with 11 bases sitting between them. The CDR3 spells CAISEGRPLNTEAFF. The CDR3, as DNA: TGTGCCATCAGTGAAGGACGCCCTTTGAACACTGAAGCTTTCTTT.

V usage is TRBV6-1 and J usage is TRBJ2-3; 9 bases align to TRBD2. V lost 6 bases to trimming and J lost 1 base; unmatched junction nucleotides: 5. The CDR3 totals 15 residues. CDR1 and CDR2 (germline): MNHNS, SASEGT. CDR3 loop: CASRRAGGRTDTQYF. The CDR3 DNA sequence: TGTGCCAGCAGAAGGGCGGGGGGGCGCACAGATACGCAGTATTTT.

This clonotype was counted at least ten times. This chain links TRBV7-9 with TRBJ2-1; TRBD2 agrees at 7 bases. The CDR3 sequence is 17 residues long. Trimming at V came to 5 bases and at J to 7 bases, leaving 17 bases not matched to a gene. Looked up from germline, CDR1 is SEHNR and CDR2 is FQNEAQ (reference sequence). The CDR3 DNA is TGTGCCAGCAGCGATTTTTTGTGGGAGGGGAGTGGAAATGAGCAGTTCTTC. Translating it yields CASSDFLWEGSGNEQFF.

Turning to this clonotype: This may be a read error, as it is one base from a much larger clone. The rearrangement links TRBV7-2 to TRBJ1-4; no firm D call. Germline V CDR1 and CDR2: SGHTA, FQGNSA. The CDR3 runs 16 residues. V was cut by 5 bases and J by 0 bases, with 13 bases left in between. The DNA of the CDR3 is TGTGCCAGCAGCCTGTTGAGCGGCGCAACTAATGAAAAACTGTTTTTT. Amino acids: CASSLLSGATNEKLFF.

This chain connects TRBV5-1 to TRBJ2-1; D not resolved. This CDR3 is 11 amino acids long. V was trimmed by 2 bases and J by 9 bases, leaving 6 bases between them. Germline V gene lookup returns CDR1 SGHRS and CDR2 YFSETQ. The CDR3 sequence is CASSFGAEQFF. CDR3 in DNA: TGCGCCAGCAGCTTCGGCGCTGAGCAGTTCTTC. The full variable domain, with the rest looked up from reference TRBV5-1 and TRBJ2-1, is KAGVTQTPRYLIKTRGQQVTLSCSPISGHRSVSWYQQTPGQGLQFLFEYFSETQRNKGNFPGRFSGRQFSNSRSEMNVSTLELGDSALYLCASSFGAEQFFGPGTRLTVL.

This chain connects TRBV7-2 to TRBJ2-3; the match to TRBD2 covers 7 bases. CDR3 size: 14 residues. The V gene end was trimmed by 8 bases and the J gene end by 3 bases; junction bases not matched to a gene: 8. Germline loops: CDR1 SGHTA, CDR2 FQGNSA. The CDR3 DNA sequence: TGTGCCAGCGAAGTGGGAGGGTTGACAGATACGCAGTATTTT. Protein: CASEVGGLTDTQYF.

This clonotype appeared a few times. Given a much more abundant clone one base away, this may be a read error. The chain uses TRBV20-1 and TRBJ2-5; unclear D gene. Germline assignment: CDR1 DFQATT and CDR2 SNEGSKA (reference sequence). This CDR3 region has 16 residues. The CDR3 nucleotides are TGCAATGCTCCCGGTTCCGTTAGTTTAGCCGTCGGGACCCAGTACTTC. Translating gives CNAPGSVSLAVGTQYF.

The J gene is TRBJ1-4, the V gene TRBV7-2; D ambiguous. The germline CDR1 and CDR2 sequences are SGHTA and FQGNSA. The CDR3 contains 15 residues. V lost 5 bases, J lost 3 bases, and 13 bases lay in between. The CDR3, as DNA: TGTGCCAGCAGCCCCTCAGGAGTATCTAATGAAAAACTGTTTTTT. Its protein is CASSPSGVSNEKLFF.

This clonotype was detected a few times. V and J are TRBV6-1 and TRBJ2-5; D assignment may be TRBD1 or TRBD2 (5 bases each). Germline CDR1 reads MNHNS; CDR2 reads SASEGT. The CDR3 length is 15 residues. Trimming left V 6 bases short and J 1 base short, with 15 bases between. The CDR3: CASRLRDGPQETQYF. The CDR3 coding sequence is TGTGCCAGCAGGCTCCGGGACGGACCCCAAGAGACCCAGTACTTC.

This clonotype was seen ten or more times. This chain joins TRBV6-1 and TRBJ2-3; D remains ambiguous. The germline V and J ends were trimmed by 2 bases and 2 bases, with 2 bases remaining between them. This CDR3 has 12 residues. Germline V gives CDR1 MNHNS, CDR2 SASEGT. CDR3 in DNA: TGTGCCAGCAGTGAAACCACAGATACGCAGTATTTT. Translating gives CASSETTDTQYF.

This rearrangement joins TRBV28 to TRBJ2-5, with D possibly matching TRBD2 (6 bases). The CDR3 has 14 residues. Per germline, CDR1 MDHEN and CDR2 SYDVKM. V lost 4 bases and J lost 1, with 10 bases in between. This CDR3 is CASSSIAAQETQYF. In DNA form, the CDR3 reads TGTGCCAGCAGTTCCATAGCGGCCCAAGAGACCCAGTACTTC.

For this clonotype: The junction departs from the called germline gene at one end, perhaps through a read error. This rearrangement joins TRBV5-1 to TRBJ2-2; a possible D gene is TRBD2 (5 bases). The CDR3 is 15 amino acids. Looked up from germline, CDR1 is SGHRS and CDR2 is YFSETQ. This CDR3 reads CASSLALQNTGELFF. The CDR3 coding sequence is TGCGCCAGCAGCTTGGCCTTACAGAACACCGGGGAGTTGTTTTTT.

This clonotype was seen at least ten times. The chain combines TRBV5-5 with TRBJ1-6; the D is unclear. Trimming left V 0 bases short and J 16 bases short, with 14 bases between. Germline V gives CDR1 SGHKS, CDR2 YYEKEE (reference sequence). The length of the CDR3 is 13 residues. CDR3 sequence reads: CASSLETSGELHF. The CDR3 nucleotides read TGTGCCAGCAGCTTGGAAACCTCAGGTGAACTCCACTTT.

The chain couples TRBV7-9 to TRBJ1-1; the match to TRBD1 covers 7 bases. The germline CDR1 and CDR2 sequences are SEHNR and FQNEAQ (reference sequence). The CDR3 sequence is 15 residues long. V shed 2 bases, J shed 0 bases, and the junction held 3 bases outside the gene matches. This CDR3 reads CASSLSGGVNTEAFF. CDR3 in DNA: TGTGCCAGCAGCTTATCAGGGGGAGTGAACACTGAAGCTTTCTTT. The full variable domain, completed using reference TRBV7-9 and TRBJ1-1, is DTGVSQNPRHKITKRGQNVTFRCDPISEHNRLYWYRQTLGQGPEFLTYFQNEAQLEKSRLLSDRFSAERPKGSFSTLEIQRTEQGDSAMYLCASSLSGGVNTEAFFGQGTRLTVV.